Below, 25 T cell receptor beta chains from the same sample are listed, as sequenced in a study of blood T cell repertoires in COVID-19. Clones were read by immunoSEQ multiplex PCR, and TCRdb kept only the in-frame ones, dropping some. The table shows 300,000 to 400,000 clones, with approximately 87% occurring only once. The specimen was peripheral blood. The receptors derive from a woman aged 50 to 65 with COVID-19, enrolled during active disease.

The genes are TRBV28 and TRBJ1-2, with 8 bases matching TRBD1. Per germline, CDR1 MDHEN and CDR2 SYDVKM. CDR3 length equals 15 residues. The J segment lost 4 bases and the V segment lost 4 bases, leaving 8 bases of the junction unmatched. This CDR3 is CASSSPGQESYGYTF. CDR3 sequence (DNA): TGTGCCAGCAGTTCACCGGGACAGGAGTCCTATGGCTACACCTTC.

J is TRBJ2-1 and V is TRBV4-2; no clear D gene. V was clipped by 0 bases and J by 2 bases, with 20 bases between them. Germline CDR1 reads LGHNA; CDR2 reads YNFKEQ. CDR3 length equals 19 residues. This CDR3 is CASSQDSWRTRGAYNEQFF. The CDR3 DNA reads TGTGCCAGCAGCCAAGATTCGTGGAGAACCCGCGGAGCCTACAATGAGCAGTTCTTC.

The chain combines TRBV5-1 with TRBJ1-3; D is unclear. Germline V gene data show CDR1 as SGHRS and CDR2 as YFSETQ. V gave up 2 bases and J gave up 4 bases, with 4 bases separating them. CDR3 length: 12 residues. Written as DNA, the CDR3 is TGCGCCAGCAGCTTACAAGGAAACACCATATATTTT. It is translated as CASSLQGNTIYF.

The V call is TRBV23-1, the J call TRBJ2-4; 12 bases align to TRBD1. TRBV23-1 carries the ORF label, with uncertain function. Trimming removed 2 bases from V and 2 bases from J; junction bases left unmatched: 10. This CDR3 comprises 19 residues. The CDR3: CASSQMKGDRGRSKNIQYF. The CDR3 bases are TGCGCCAGCAGTCAAATGAAGGGGGACAGGGGGCGATCCAAAAACATTCAGTACTTC.

The chain joins TRBV24-1 to TRBJ1-5; D gene uncertain. Germline V gene data show CDR1 as KGHDR and CDR2 as SFDVKD. The CDR3 runs to 16 residues. V was shortened by 9 bases and J by 0 bases, with 17 bases between the two germline ends. CDR3 DNA: TGTGCCACCTGTTCGCGGGCGCACTATAGCAATCAGCCCCAGCATTTT. It translates to CATCSRAHYSNQPQHF.

A remark on this clone: The sample carries other DNA sequences with the same CDR3. The genes are TRBV19 and TRBJ2-7; weak D call: TRBD2 (5 bases). Germline V gene lookup returns CDR1 LNHDA and CDR2 SQIVND (reference sequence). CDR3 length: 13 residues. Deletions cut 3 bases from V and 1 base from J, with 7 bases between. CDR3 in amino acids: CASSIPGSYEQYF. The CDR3 region has the DNA TGTGCCAGTAGTATTCCGGGGTCCTACGAGCAGTACTTC.

This clone showed up just once. J is TRBJ2-7 and V is TRBV5-4, with 7 nucleotides matching TRBD1. This CDR3 is 13 amino acids long. Germline loops: CDR1 SGHNT, CDR2 YYREEE (reference sequence). The J segment lost 2 bases and the V segment lost 10 bases, leaving 9 bases of the junction unmatched. In DNA, the CDR3 is TGTGCCTCCAGCCGTAGGGGGCCCTACGAGCAGTACTTC. Translated: CASSRRGPYEQYF.

The chain carries TRBV6-5 and TRBJ2-1; D ambiguous. From germline, CDR1 is MNHEY and CDR2 SVGAGI. This CDR3 region has 15 residues. V dropped 10 bases and J dropped 4 bases, with 20 bases sitting between them. The CDR3 DNA reads TGTGCCACCTCTCCCCACACCTCCTCGTACAATGAGCAGTTCTTC. It specifies CATSPHTSSYNEQFF.

The V gene is TRBV4-3, the J gene TRBJ2-1, with 7 positions matching TRBD2. CDR3 length: 15 residues. Germline values: CDR1 LGHNA, CDR2 YSLEER. V lost 6 bases, J lost 4 bases, and 9 bases stayed unmatched. The CDR3 DNA reads TGCGCCAGCAGAACCTGGCTAGCGGAGTACAATGAGCAGTTCTTC. It yields the protein CASRTWLAEYNEQFF.

The chain employs TRBV11-2 and TRBJ2-1, with 10 bases that match TRBD2. The CDR3 totals 16 residues. J was trimmed by 7 bases and V by 5 bases; bases with no gene match: 11. Germline-derived CDR1 and CDR2 are SGHAT and FQNNGV. The chain's CDR3 is CASSALSGRAGNEQFF. The CDR3 DNA reads TGTGCCAGCAGCGCCTTAAGCGGGAGGGCCGGGAATGAGCAGTTCTTC. The full variable domain, in which reference TRBV11-2 and TRBJ2-1 provide the parts outside the CDR3, is EAGVAQSPRYKIIEKRQSVAFWCNPISGHATLYWYQQILGQGPKLLIQFQNNGVVDDSQLPKDRFSAERLKGVDSTLKIQPAKLEDSAVYLCASSALSGRAGNEQFFGPGTRLTVL.

The sample holds a few counts of this clone. The J gene is TRBJ1-5, the V gene TRBV5-5; a possible D gene is TRBD1 (5 bases). This CDR3 region has 14 residues. V was cut by 4 bases and J by 6 bases, with 14 bases left in between. In germline, CDR1 is SGHKS, CDR2 YYEKEE (reference sequence). The CDR3 DNA reads as TGTGCCAGCAGCCCCGGGGGAGCGGGTCAGCCCCAGCATTTT. This gives the protein CASSPGGAGQPQHF.

V and J are TRBV19 and TRBJ1-1; TRBD1 matches at 9 bases. This CDR3 region has 15 residues. The trim removed 7 bases at V and 1 base at J, leaving 7 bases unmatched. From germline, CDR1 is LNHDA and CDR2 SQIVND (reference sequence). The DNA of the CDR3 is TGTGCCAGTACTGACAGGGGGTTGGGGAACACTGAAGCTTTCTTT. This codes for CASTDRGLGNTEAFF.

This chain uses TRBV4-1 with TRBJ2-7; TRBD1 matches 8 bases. Germline CDR1 and CDR2: MGHRA and YSYEKL. This CDR3 is 15 amino acids long. V dropped 5 bases and J dropped 2; count of bases not matched to a gene: 8. The CDR3: CASSRTRQGTYEQYF. The CDR3 nucleotides read TGCGCCAGCAGCAGAACTCGACAGGGGACCTACGAGCAGTACTTC.

This clone was counted only a few times. The gene calls are TRBV10-2 and TRBJ2-7, with TRBD2 identical over 11 bases. The CDR3 runs to 14 residues. The junction had 0 bases not matched to a gene; V was cut back by 3 bases and J by 2 bases. CDR1 WSHSY and CDR2 SAAADI come from the germline V gene. CDR3 DNA: TGCGCCAGCAGTGATAGCGGGAGGGCCTACGAGCAGTACTTC. This encodes CASSDSGRAYEQYF.

This chain joins TRBV27 and TRBJ2-5; D possibly corresponds to TRBD2 (6 bases). CDR1 is MNHEY, CDR2 SMNVEV, per germline (reference sequence). CDR3 size: 17 residues. V lost 0 bases to trimming and J lost 1 base, with 15 bases between them. The CDR3 is CASSLSGSGFRQETQYF. The CDR3 nucleotides are TGTGCCAGCAGTTTATCCGGCAGCGGGTTCCGCCAAGAGACCCAGTACTTC.

As to this clone: One end of the junction does not line up with germline, which may come from a read error. This chain connects TRBV6-2 or TRBV6-3 to TRBJ2-7; D is possibly TRBD1 (5 bases). The germline gives CDR1 MNHEY, CDR2 SVGEGT. This CDR3 is built from 17 residues. CDR3 sequence reads: CASNYGEITGISYEQYF. The CDR3 nucleotides are TGTGCCAGCAATTACGGTGAGATCACAGGAATCTCCTACGAGCAGTACTTC.

This clone has more than one count but fewer than ten. The genes are TRBV24-1 and TRBJ2-5; 10 bases map to TRBD1. J was trimmed by 2 bases and V by 4 bases; bases with no gene match: 3. The germline V gene has CDR1 KGHDR and CDR2 SFDVKD. This CDR3 comprises 15 residues. This chain's CDR3 is CATSDRTGGQETQYF. CDR3 nucleotides: TGTGCCACCAGTGACCGGACAGGGGGGCAAGAGACCCAGTACTTC.

The chain couples TRBV7-8 to TRBJ2-2; a weak D match, TRBD1 (6 bases). V shed 4 bases and J shed 6 bases, with 15 bases lying between them. The CDR3 is made up of 15 amino acids. The germline gives CDR1 SGHVS, CDR2 FQNEAQ. The chain's CDR3 is CASSSTGRKPGELFF. CDR3 nucleotides: TGTGCCAGCAGCTCGACAGGACGTAAACCCGGGGAGCTGTTTTTT.

The chain employs TRBV15 and TRBJ1-6; the match to TRBD1 covers 7 bases. Looked up from germline, CDR1 is LNHNV and CDR2 is YYDKDF (reference sequence). V shed 3 bases and J 9 bases; nucleotides not matched to a gene: 5. This CDR3 comprises 14 residues. CDR3: CATSRAGQFSPLHF. The CDR3 nucleotides read TGTGCCACCAGCAGGGCGGGACAGTTTTCACCCCTCCACTTT.

The V gene is TRBV5-1, the J gene TRBJ1-2, with 7 bases matching TRBD1. CDR1 and CDR2 from the germline V gene are SGHRS and YFSETQ. J gave up 1 base and V 0 bases, and 6 bases lay outside the gene matches. This CDR3 spans 16 amino acids. In DNA, the CDR3 is TGCGCCAGCAGCTTGGCGGTCCAGGGGGGTAACTATGGCTACACCTTC. Protein product: CASSLAVQGGNYGYTF.

This clone was observed once. V and J are TRBV5-4 and TRBJ1-1; TRBD1 aligns across 9 bases. The CDR3 totals 14 residues. CDR1 and CDR2 from the germline V gene are SGHNT and YYREEE (reference sequence). The trim removed 4 bases at V and 6 bases at J, leaving 7 bases unmatched. The CDR3, as DNA: TGTGCCAGCAGCCTAAGCCGGGACAGGGCTGAAGCTTTCTTT. This codes for CASSLSRDRAEAFF. The full variable domain, completed using reference TRBV5-4 and TRBJ1-1, is ETGVTQSPTHLIKTRGQQVTLRCSSQSGHNTVSWYQQALGQGPQFIFQYYREEENGRGNFPPRFSGLQFPNYSSELNVNALELDDSALYLCASSLSRDRAEAFFGQGTRLTVV.

The CDR3 sequence is CASRAMEEYQPQHF. In DNA, the CDR3 is TGTGCCAGTAGAGCGATGGAGGAATATCAGCCCCAGCATTTT. The rearrangement links TRBV19 to TRBJ1-5; no definite D call. CDR3 length: 14 residues. V was shortened by 6 bases and J by 5 bases, with 14 bases between the two germline ends. Germline V gene lookup returns CDR1 LNHDA and CDR2 SQIVND (reference sequence).

Here the CDR3 reads CASSQNTGELFF. The CDR3 DNA is TGTGCCAGCAGTCAGAACACCGGGGAGCTGTTTTTT. This chain uses TRBV2 with TRBJ2-2, with D unclear. Trimming left V 5 bases short and J 1 base short, with 2 bases between. The CDR3 extends over 12 amino acids. Per the germline V gene, CDR1 is SNHLY and CDR2 is FYNNEI. Filled out from reference TRBV2 and TRBJ2-2, the complete variable domain reads EPEVTQTPSHQVTQMGQEVILRCVPISNHLYFYWYRQILGQKVEFLVSFYNNEISEKSEIFDDQFSVERPDGSNFTLKIRSTKLEDSAMYFCASSQNTGELFFGEGSRLTVL.

The V gene is TRBV6-2 or TRBV6-3, the J gene TRBJ2-5; D is possibly TRBD1 (6 bases). Germline values: CDR1 MNHEY, CDR2 SVGEGT. Trimming took off 0 bases at V and 1 base at J, with 9 bases between the two ends. The CDR3 has 15 residues. This CDR3 reads CASSYSRRGQETQYF. The DNA for the CDR3 is TGTGCCAGCAGTTACTCCCGCAGGGGCCAAGAGACCCAGTACTTC.

CDR3 amino acids: CASSESGTADGYTF. In nucleotides, the CDR3 is TGTGCCAGCAGTGAATCCGGGACAGCAGATGGCTACACCTTC. The chain recombines TRBV2 with TRBJ1-2; TRBD1 agrees at 7 bases. The V and J ends lost 2 bases and 6 bases, in that order; junction bases with no gene match: 6. The V gene's germline CDR1 is SNHLY and CDR2 FYNNEI. The CDR3 is 14 amino acids.